This T cell receptor (beta chain) was sequenced during a study of cytomegalovirus exposure and HLA in healthy donors. Overall study context: Previous work identified 95 million to 140 million unique TCR beta sequences from about 200 million T cells. HLA-typed donors contributed about 85 million unique TCRs, which were held in an early data release.

In the case of this clone: What it binds is unknown.

It was with 60 Vbeta and 13 Jbeta primers that the PCR ran. Per the original methods: Later, tens of millions of unique TCR beta chains were counted in an analysis, and roughly 10 million of them were shared. Sequencing used immunoSEQ multiplex PCR; TCRdb keeps in-frame clones, though not all of them. Clone size and the V and J calls come from that table; the DNA yielded D and trimming. The data contain 210,000 or so clones, roughly four fifths of them seen just once; the ten biggest clones take up roughly 10%. The ends were cut back, 5 bases at V and 7 bases at J, with 15 bases in the middle. Germline V gene lookup returns CDR1 LNHDA and CDR2 SQIVND (reference sequence). This CDR3 has 14 residues. Findings and limits, study-wide: Data from an earlier analysis indicated that most TCR beta V segments were productive either about 90% or about 30% of the time.

The chain joins TRBV19 to TRBJ1-3, with a possible D match to TRBD1 (5 bases). This receptor was obtained from a woman between 50 and 59 years old in good health and CMV-seropositive. Sequenced input: PBMCs. Here the CDR3 DNA reads TGTGCCAGTAGTGCCGACAGAGCTCGGAACACCATATATTTT. It specifies CASSADRARNTIYF.